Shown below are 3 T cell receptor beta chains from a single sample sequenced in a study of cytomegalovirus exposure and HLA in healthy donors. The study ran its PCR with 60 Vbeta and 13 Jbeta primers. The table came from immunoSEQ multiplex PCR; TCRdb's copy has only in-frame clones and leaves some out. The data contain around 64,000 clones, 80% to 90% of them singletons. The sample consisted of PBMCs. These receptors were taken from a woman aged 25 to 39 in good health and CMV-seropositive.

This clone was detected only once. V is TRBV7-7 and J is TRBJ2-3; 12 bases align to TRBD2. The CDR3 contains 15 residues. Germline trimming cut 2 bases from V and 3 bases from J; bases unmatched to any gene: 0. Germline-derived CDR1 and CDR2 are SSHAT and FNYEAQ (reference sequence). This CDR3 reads CASSLLAGGTDTQYF. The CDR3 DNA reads TGTGCCAGCAGCTTACTAGCGGGAGGGACAGATACGCAGTATTTT.

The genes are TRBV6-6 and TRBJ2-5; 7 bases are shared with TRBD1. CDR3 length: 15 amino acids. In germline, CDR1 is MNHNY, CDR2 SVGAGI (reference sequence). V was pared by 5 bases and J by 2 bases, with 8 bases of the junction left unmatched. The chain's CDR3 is CASSDVGTAQETQYF. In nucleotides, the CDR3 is TGTGCCAGCAGTGACGTCGGGACAGCTCAAGAGACCCAGTACTTC.

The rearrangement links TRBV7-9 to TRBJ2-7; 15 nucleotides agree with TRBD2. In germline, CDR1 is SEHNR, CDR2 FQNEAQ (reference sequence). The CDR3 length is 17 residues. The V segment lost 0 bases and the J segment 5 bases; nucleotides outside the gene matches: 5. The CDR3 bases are TGTGCCAGCAGCTTAGCGTCGGGACTAGCGGGAGGACACGAGCAGTACTTC. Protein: CASSLASGLAGGHEQYF.